The 31 T cell receptor beta chains below come from one sample, sequenced in a study of OX40 agonist ivuxolimab in advanced cancers. The library was made by the immunoSEQ multiplex PCR assay. This is the immuneACCESS table as TCRdb keeps it, with only in-frame sequences that have V and J called. A part of the clones is gone; compared with another copy, unresolved V genes explain less than half, and the rest is unexplained. The sample includes 65,000 to 85,000 clones, with about 80% observed a single time. Of the sample, over 6% falls within the top ten clones. The sample in question was CD4+ or CD8+ T cells sorted from blood, obtained in a trial of the OX40 agonist ivuxolimab. The origin of the receptors is an adult with an advanced solid tumor such as melanoma, head and neck, liver or kidney cancer.

This chain links TRBV27 with TRBJ2-7; D is unresolved. V lost 2 bases and J lost 4, with 9 bases in between. This CDR3 has 13 amino acids. From germline, CDR1 is MNHEY and CDR2 SMNVEV (reference sequence). The DNA of the CDR3 is TGTGCCAGCAGTTTAATCGTAGGGTACGAGCAGTACTTC. Residues: CASSLIVGYEQYF.

The rearrangement uses TRBV29-1 and TRBJ1-5; maybe TRBD1 (5 bases). CDR1 is SQVTM and CDR2 is ANQGSEA in the germline V gene. There are 12 residues in the CDR3. With 5 bases removed from V and 4 bases from J, the gap between germline ends came to 9 bases. CDR3 residues: CSVMGDNQPQHF. The CDR3 DNA reads TGCAGCGTTATGGGGGATAATCAGCCCCAGCATTTT.

The chain carries TRBV28 and TRBJ2-1; D may be TRBD1 (6 bases). V dropped 3 bases and J dropped 0 bases, with 15 bases sitting between them. Looked up from germline, CDR1 is MDHEN and CDR2 is SYDVKM. The CDR3 consists of 17 residues. The CDR3 loop is CASSFYGGISSYNEQFF. DNA of the CDR3: TGTGCCAGCAGTTTTTATGGGGGCATTAGCTCCTACAATGAGCAGTTCTTC.

This sequence joins TRBV11-2 and TRBJ2-6; D remains unclear. V was shortened by 4 bases and J by 11 bases, with 15 bases between the two germline ends. The germline V gene encodes CDR1 SGHAT and CDR2 FQNNGV. The CDR3 extends over 14 amino acids. CDR3 sequence: CASSSPTVPHVLTF. The DNA for the CDR3 is TGTGCCAGCAGCTCTCCGACGGTGCCACACGTCCTGACTTTC. Based on the CDR3 plus reference TRBV11-2 and TRBJ2-6, the full variable domain is EAGVAQSPRYKIIEKRQSVAFWCNPISGHATLYWYQQILGQGPKLLIQFQNNGVVDDSQLPKDRFSAERLKGVDSTLKIQPAKLEDSAVYLCASSSPTVPHVLTFGAGSRLTVL.

The chain uses TRBV7-6 and TRBJ2-1; D gene unclear. Germline V gives CDR1 SGHVS, CDR2 FNYEAQ. The CDR3 covers 13 residues. V lost 5 bases, J lost 9 bases, and 14 bases lay in between. DNA for the CDR3: TGTGCCAGCAGCCTTAGTGCCGTGTCTGAGCAGTTCTTC. It encodes CASSLSAVSEQFF. Full variable domain (remainder filled in from reference TRBV7-6 and TRBJ2-1): GAGVSQSPRYKVTKRGQDVALRCDPISGHVSLYWYRQALGQGPEFLTYFNYEAQQDKSGLPNDRFSAERPEGSISTLTIQRTEQRDSAMYRCASSLSAVSEQFFGPGTRLTVL.

The chain links TRBV7-2 to TRBJ2-3; either TRBD1 or TRBD2 may fit D (5 bases each). Per the germline V gene, CDR1 is SGHTA and CDR2 is FQGNSA. The CDR3 covers 14 residues. The germline V and J ends were trimmed by 5 bases and 0 bases, with 9 bases remaining between them. Here the CDR3 reads CASSRDRSTDTQYF. In DNA, the CDR3 is TGTGCCAGCAGCCGGGACCGAAGCACAGATACGCAGTATTTT.

The genes are TRBV11-2 and TRBJ2-3; D remains unclear. The CDR3 spans 14 residues. V lost 3 bases to trimming and J lost 3 bases, with 10 bases between them. CDR1 is SGHAT, CDR2 FQNNGV, per germline. CDR3 in amino acids: CASSLRLITDTQYF. CDR3 nucleotide sequence: TGTGCCAGCAGCTTGAGGCTAATTACAGATACGCAGTATTTT.

A note on this clone: The junction and the germline gene differ at one end; a read error may be behind it. The same CDR3 can be traced to other DNA sequences in this sample. The genes are TRBV11-2 and TRBJ1-1, with 8 bases matching TRBD1. This CDR3 spans 14 amino acids. In germline, CDR1 is SGHAT, CDR2 FQNNGV. The CDR3 bases are TGTGCTAGCAGCGTCGGACAGGGTTGGACTGAAGCTTTCTTT. This sequence encodes CASSVGQGWTEAFF.

The chain employs TRBV11-1 and TRBJ1-4; D is perhaps TRBD1 (5 bases). The CDR3 has 13 amino acids. Per the germline V gene, CDR1 is SGHAT and CDR2 is FQDESV (reference sequence). Trimming removed 3 bases at V and 5 bases at J, with 7 bases between. CDR3 amino acids: CASSLTANEKLFF. The CDR3 nucleotides are TGTGCCAGCAGCTTGACAGCCAATGAAAAACTGTTTTTT. Variable domain in full (rest from reference TRBV11-1 and TRBJ1-4): EAEVAQSPRYKITEKSQAVAFWCDPISGHATLYWYRQILGQGPELLVQFQDESVVDDSQLPKDRFSAERLKGVDSTLKIQPAELGDSAMYLCASSLTANEKLFFGSGTQLSVL.

This rearrangement joins TRBV4-3 to TRBJ2-7, with 7 bases aligning to TRBD1. Germline values: CDR1 LGHNA, CDR2 YSLEER. The CDR3 contains 15 residues. V shed 3 bases and J 0 bases; nucleotides not matched to a gene: 5. The CDR3 DNA reads TGCGCCAGCAGCCATTCCTACAGGGGCTCCTACGAGCAGTACTTC. Protein product: CASSHSYRGSYEQYF.

The rearrangement joins TRBV4-2 to TRBJ2-1; 16 nucleotides match TRBD2. The germline V gene encodes CDR1 LGHNA and CDR2 YNFKEQ. The trim removed 3 bases at V and 9 bases at J, leaving 8 bases unmatched. The length of the CDR3 is 17 residues. The CDR3 nucleotides are TGTGCCAGCAGCCACCCCCGGGGGACTAGCGGGAGGGGTGAGCAGTTCTTC. This sequence encodes CASSHPRGTSGRGEQFF.

The chain links TRBV13 to TRBJ2-5; maybe TRBD1 (8 bases). The CDR3 is 15 amino acids. V lost 5 bases to trimming and J lost 2 bases, with 15 bases between them. Germline CDR1 reads PRHDT; CDR2 reads FYEKMQ (reference sequence). The CDR3 loop is CASSRGDRNQETQYF. CDR3 sequence (DNA): TGTGCCAGCAGCCGGGGGGACAGGAATCAAGAGACCCAGTACTTC. The full variable domain, its missing parts supplied by reference TRBV13 and TRBJ2-5, is AAGVIQSPRHLIKEKRETATLKCYPIPRHDTVYWYQQGPGQDPQFLISFYEKMQSDKGSIPDRFSAQQFSDYHSELNMSSLELGDSALYFCASSRGDRNQETQYFGPGTRLLVL.

This clone has more than one count but fewer than ten. J is TRBJ2-4 and V is TRBV16; D perhaps matches TRBD1 (5 bases). Germline V CDR1 and CDR2: KGHSY, FQNENV. Trimming stripped 0 bases from V and 0 bases from J, with 12 bases between. The CDR3 runs to 17 residues. The CDR3, as DNA: TGTGCCAGCAGCCAATCGGGGCAACTACTAGCCAAAAACATTCAGTACTTC. It codes for CASSQSGQLLAKNIQYF.

The chain combines TRBV29-1 with TRBJ1-1; a weak D match, TRBD1 (6 bases). Per the germline V gene, CDR1 is SQVTM and CDR2 is ANQGSEA. With 8 bases removed from V and 1 base from J, the gap between germline ends came to 26 bases. The CDR3 contains 17 residues. CDR3 sequence: CSIPPEGQGIRNTEAFF. The CDR3 DNA reads TGCAGCATCCCCCCCGAGGGGCAGGGGATAAGGAACACTGAAGCTTTCTTT.

This chain joins TRBV28 and TRBJ1-1, with D unresolved. Trimming shortened V by 7 bases and J by 7 bases, and 19 bases separated the two germline ends. The CDR3 is 14 amino acids. Germline V lookup: CDR1 MDHEN, CDR2 SYDVKM. The CDR3, as DNA: TGTGCCAGCATCTTTACCGTTGGGAGAGGTGAAGCTTTCTTT. Translation: CASIFTVGRGEAFF.

V usage is TRBV6-6 and J usage is TRBJ1-5; D gene uncertain. The CDR3 has 12 amino acids. Germline V gene data show CDR1 as MNHNY and CDR2 as SVGAGI (reference sequence). V lost 5 bases to trimming and J lost 9 bases, with 11 bases between them. The CDR3 nucleotides read TGTGCCAGCAGTCCTTCTATGGGGCCCCAGCATTTT. It translates to CASSPSMGPQHF.

The rearrangement joins TRBV27 to TRBJ1-1; D possibly corresponds to TRBD1 (6 bases). CDR1 and CDR2 (germline): MNHEY, SMNVEV (reference sequence). There are 16 residues in the CDR3. V lost 5 bases, J lost 1 base, and 17 bases lay in between. The CDR3 bases are TGTGCCAGCAGTCCCCACCCGACAGGCCAGAACACTGAAGCTTTCTTT. It is translated as CASSPHPTGQNTEAFF.

V usage is TRBV27 and J usage is TRBJ1-2, with 12 positions matching TRBD1. This CDR3 spans 16 amino acids. Per the germline V gene, CDR1 is MNHEY and CDR2 is SMNVEV (reference sequence). V lost 6 bases and J lost 1; bases outside the gene matches: 6. The CDR3 DNA is TGTGCCAGCAGGGGGACAGGGGGCGGATATAACTATGGCTACACCTTC. The encoded protein is CASRGTGGGYNYGYTF.

This chain links TRBV7-6 with TRBJ2-3; D assignment may be TRBD1 or TRBD2 (5 bases each). Germline V lookup: CDR1 SGHVS, CDR2 FNYEAQ. V dropped 2 bases and J dropped 2 bases, with 8 bases sitting between them. The CDR3 loop spans 14 amino acids. The DNA of the CDR3 is TGTGCCAGCAGCTTAAGAGGGGCCACAGATACGCAGTATTTT. Amino acids: CASSLRGATDTQYF.

The chain carries TRBV29-1 and TRBJ2-5; D not certain. Per the germline V gene, CDR1 is SQVTM and CDR2 is ANQGSEA. Trimming removed 4 bases from V and 1 base from J, with 16 bases in between. CDR3 length: 15 residues. The DNA of the CDR3 is TGCAGCGTTGTGTCCACACACCTTCTCCAAGAGACCCAGTACTTC. Protein: CSVVSTHLLQETQYF.

This chain joins TRBV19 and TRBJ1-2; a weak D match, TRBD1 (6 bases). Germline values: CDR1 LNHDA, CDR2 SQIVND (reference sequence). V was cut by 3 bases and J by 6 bases, with 14 bases left in between. The CDR3 covers 14 residues. The CDR3 region is CASSIGPGTHGYTF. CDR3 nucleotide sequence: TGTGCCAGTAGTATTGGTCCCGGGACACATGGCTACACCTTC. The whole variable domain, filled in from reference TRBV19 and TRBJ1-2, reads DGGITQSPKYLFRKEGQNVTLSCEQNLNHDAMYWYRQDPGQGLRLIYYSQIVNDFQKGDIAEGYSVSREKKESFPLTVTSAQKNPTAFYLCASSIGPGTHGYTFGSGTRLTVV.

This chain links TRBV4-3 with TRBJ2-7; D may be TRBD1 or TRBD2 (5 bases each). The germline gives CDR1 LGHNA, CDR2 YSLEER. The CDR3 loop spans 16 amino acids. The V end lost 3 bases, the J end lost 2 bases, and 17 bases lay between the germline ends. CDR3 DNA sequence: TGCGCCAGCAGCCAGGGACCGAGACAAGTAGCCTACGAGCAGTACTTC. Amino acid sequence: CASSQGPRQVAYEQYF.

The genes are TRBV19 and TRBJ2-6, with D perhaps matching TRBD1 (7 bases). The V gene lost 6 bases and the J gene lost 4 bases, with 13 bases spanning the gap. CDR1 and CDR2 from the germline V gene are LNHDA and SQIVND (reference sequence). There are 15 residues in the CDR3. The CDR3 here is CASSPEGAGANVLTF. Written as DNA, the CDR3 is TGTGCCAGTAGCCCGGAGGGGGCGGGGGCCAACGTCCTGACTTTC.

CDR3 in amino acids: CASRRSSRVRVYEQYF. For the CDR3, the DNA is TGTGCCAGCAGACGATCGTCTAGGGTTCGGGTTTACGAGCAGTACTTC. J is TRBJ2-7 and V is TRBV12-1. TRBV12-1 is designated a pseudogene. CDR3 length: 16 amino acids.

The chain employs TRBV19 and TRBJ2-6; D uncertain. This CDR3 is built from 15 residues. The germline CDR1 and CDR2 sequences are LNHDA and SQIVND (reference sequence). The V end was cut by 5 bases, the J end by 6 bases, with 14 bases between. CDR3 residues: CASSAQIALANVLTF. DNA for the CDR3: TGTGCCAGTAGTGCGCAGATAGCACTGGCCAACGTCCTGACTTTC. Variable domain in full (rest from reference TRBV19 and TRBJ2-6): DGGITQSPKYLFRKEGQNVTLSCEQNLNHDAMYWYRQDPGQGLRLIYYSQIVNDFQKGDIAEGYSVSREKKESFPLTVTSAQKNPTAFYLCASSAQIALANVLTFGAGSRLTVL.

The chain is built from TRBV27 and TRBJ1-1; 7 nucleotides match TRBD1. With 1 base clipped from V and 1 base from J, the junction kept 3 bases outside the gene matches. The CDR3 has 15 residues. CDR1 MNHEY and CDR2 SMNVEV come from the germline V gene (reference sequence). CDR3 amino acids: CASSLLGGKNTEAFF. Written as DNA, the CDR3 is TGTGCCAGCAGTTTATTAGGGGGCAAGAACACTGAAGCTTTCTTT.

This chain links TRBV27 with TRBJ1-1, with D hard to call. The CDR3 loop spans 17 amino acids. The V gene's germline CDR1 is MNHEY and CDR2 SMNVEV (reference sequence). V was trimmed by 7 bases and J by 2 bases, leaving 23 bases between them. Written as DNA, the CDR3 is TGTGCCAGCACCCTCAAGCCTTCCCTCCTTTTTAACACTGAAGCTTTCTTT. Residues: CASTLKPSLLFNTEAFF.

V is TRBV20-1 and J is TRBJ1-4; D is ambiguous. This CDR3 is 10 amino acids long. Trimming stripped 5 bases from V and 6 bases from J, with 4 bases between. Per germline, CDR1 DFQATT and CDR2 SNEGSKA (reference sequence). The CDR3 spells CSAWHEKLFF. As DNA, the CDR3 is TGCAGTGCTTGGCATGAAAAACTGTTTTTT.

This clone occurred once. The chain combines TRBV4-1 with TRBJ2-2; 9 bases line up with TRBD2. CDR1 MGHRA and CDR2 YSYEKL come from the germline V gene. The CDR3 totals 18 residues. V lost 2 bases and J lost 4; bases outside the gene matches: 11. The CDR3 DNA is TGCGCCAGCAGCCAATACACTCCGGGACTAGCCAGCACCGGGGAGCTGTTTTTT. Its translation: CASSQYTPGLASTGELFF.

The J gene is TRBJ2-2, the V gene TRBV10-3; D not certain. Trimming pared 0 bases from V and 1 base from J, leaving 6 bases between. CDR3 size: 15 residues. From germline, CDR1 is ENHRY and CDR2 SYGVKD. The chain's CDR3 is CAISESGRNTGELFF. DNA for the CDR3: TGTGCCATCAGTGAGTCGGGAAGGAACACCGGGGAGCTGTTTTTT.

This chain uses TRBV5-1 with TRBJ2-2, with a tentative D call TRBD1 (6 bases). Trimming stripped 5 bases from V and 1 base from J, with 12 bases between. The CDR3 has 15 amino acids. The V gene's germline CDR1 is SGHRS and CDR2 YFSETQ. The CDR3 nucleotides are TGCGCCAGCAGGATGGACAGACAGAACACCGGGGAGCTGTTTTTT. It encodes CASRMDRQNTGELFF.